These T cell receptor beta chains were read from a single sample in a study of neurological immune-mediated disorders. A single record per CDR3 protein comes from TCRdb applying MiXCR to the 5' RACE reads. The sample has around 55,000 distinct CDR3 sequences, 3.5% to 4% seen once. Sequences were obtained from CD4+ T cells from blood. All receptors derive from a middle-aged woman with multiple sclerosis. The CDR3 runs from the conserved cysteine through the conserved F or W. D genes are given only for firm matches. Size tells how often a clone was seen (once, few, many) or the class of an expanded clone, and some rows leave it out.

len | j_gene | d_gene | v_gene | abundance | CDR3nt | CDR3aa
14 | TRBJ2-7 | NA | TRBV5-1 | many | TGCGCCAGCAGCGCGGGACAGCGAGACTACGAGCAGTACTTC | CASSAGQRDYEQYF
13 | TRBJ1-5 | NA | TRBV10-3 | many | TGTGCCATCAGGAAGGGTCTCAATCAGCCCCAGCATTTT | CAIRKGLNQPQHF
13 | TRBJ2-3 | NA | TRBV20-1 | few | TGCAGTGCTCCCCAGGGGCGGGCAGATACGCAGTATTTT | CSAPQGRADTQYF
14 | TRBJ1-2 | TRBD1 | TRBV20-1 | few | TGCAGTGCTACACAGGGGGGAGGATTCTATGGCTACACCTTC | CSATQGGGFYGYTF
15 | TRBJ1-2 | TRBD1 | TRBV12-3/TRBV12-4 | many | TGTGCCAGCAGTCCTGGGGACAGGGCTAACTATGGCTACACCTTC | CASSPGDRANYGYTF
16 | TRBJ1-2 | NA | TRBV6-1 | many | TGTGCCAGCAGTGAAGGCTTATCCAGCCCCTACTATGGCTACACCTTC | CASSEGLSSPYYGYTF
15 | TRBJ1-3 | NA | TRBV12-3/TRBV12-4 | many | TGTGCCAGCAGTTTGGGGGCGAACTCTGGAAACACCATATATTTT | CASSLGANSGNTIYF
15 | TRBJ1-1 | NA | TRBV25-1 | many | TGTGCCAGCAGTGAATCGGGGGGGGTGAACACTGAAGCTTTCTTT | CASSESGGVNTEAFF
13 | TRBJ2-3 | NA | TRBV5-1 | many | TGCGCCAGCAGCTTAGCGGCTATGTCTACGCAGTATTTT | CASSLAAMSTQYF
14 | TRBJ1-1 | NA | TRBV5-1 | many | TGCGCCAGCAGCTTTCAGGGCTGGGATCCTGAAGCTTTCTTT | CASSFQGWDPEAFF
13 | TRBJ1-1 | TRBD1 | TRBV7-8 | few | TGTGCCAGCAGCGGCAGGGGGCGAACTGAAGCTTTCTTT | CASSGRGRTEAFF
11 | TRBJ1-3 | NA | TRBV20-1 | many | TGCAGTGCTAGCAGTGGAAACACCATATATTTT | CSASSGNTIYF
14 | TRBJ1-1 | NA | TRBV20-1 | many | TGCAGTGCTTCCCGTCCGACAGTGAACACTGAAGCTTTCTTT | CSASRPTVNTEAFF
17 | TRBJ2-3 | TRBD2 | TRBV9 | many | TGTGCCAGCAGCTCCCGTGTCGGGGGGGCAAGCACAGATACGCAGTATTTT | CASSSRVGGASTDTQYF
14 | TRBJ2-3 | NA | TRBV15 | many | TGTGCCACTCGCCATGACCGGGCCACAGATACGCAGTATTTT | CATRHDRATDTQYF
16 | TRBJ1-5 | NA | TRBV7-9 | many | TGTGCCAGCAGCCCAGGGACCCCGGGAAGCAATCAGCCCCAGCATTTT | CASSPGTPGSNQPQHF
16 | TRBJ2-2 | NA | TRBV4-1 | many | TGCGCCAGCAGCCAAGGGGTCTACCCAAACACCGGGGAGCTGTTTTTT | CASSQGVYPNTGELFF
14 | TRBJ2-3 | NA | TRBV7-9 | once | TGTGCCAGCAGCCAGGGCCGGGGCACAGATACGCAGTATTTT | CASSQGRGTDTQYF
14 | TRBJ1-3 | NA | TRBV5-1 | many | TGCGCCAGCAGCCCCGGTCCTTATGGAAACACCATATATTTT | CASSPGPYGNTIYF
13 | TRBJ1-2 | TRBD1 | TRBV3-1 | many | TGTGCCAGCAGCCCAGGGACAGGGAGACTCTACACCTTC | CASSPGTGRLYTF
15 | TRBJ2-3 | NA | TRBV5-6 | many | TGTGCCAGCAGCTTGATCAGGGATGCCCGGGATACGCAGTATTTT | CASSLIRDARDTQYF
15 | TRBJ2-5 | TRBD2 | TRBV5-1 | many | TGCGCCAGCAGCTTGGGATCTAGCGGGGAGGAGACCCAGTACTTC | CASSLGSSGEETQYF
12 | TRBJ2-2 | NA | TRBV6-6 | many | TGTGCCAGCACCCGGAACACCGGGGAGCTGTTTTTT | CASTRNTGELFF
16 | TRBJ2-1 | TRBD2 | TRBV7-9 | many | TGTGCCAGCAGCTTAAGACTAGCGGGGGGGTACAATGAGCAGTTCTTC | CASSLRLAGGYNEQFF
13 | TRBJ2-5 | NA | TRBV14 | many | TGTGCCAGCAGCCCCCAAGGGATAGAGACCCAGTACTTC | CASSPQGIETQYF
15 | TRBJ1-6 | NA | TRBV5-1 | many | TGCGCCAGCAGCTTGGAAGGGGTTTATAATTCACCCCTCCACTTT | CASSLEGVYNSPLHF
16 | TRBJ1-3 | NA | TRBV4-1 | many | TGCGCCAGCAGCCAAGATCTGTCTTCCTCTGGAAACACCATATATTTT | CASSQDLSSSGNTIYF
15 | TRBJ1-5 | NA | TRBV5-1 | many | TGCGCCAGCAGCTTTGGGATTGGCGGCAATCAGCCCCAGCATTTT | CASSFGIGGNQPQHF
15 | TRBJ1-2 | NA | TRBV5-5 | many | TGTGCCAGCAGCTCCACCCCTAGGACGGATTATGGCTACACCTTC | CASSSTPRTDYGYTF
13 | TRBJ1-2 | NA | TRBV19 | many | TGTGCCAGCACCTCCACTTCTCGACGGGGCTACACCTTC | CASTSTSRRGYTF
17 | TRBJ2-3 | TRBD2 | TRBV5-1 | many | TGCGCCAGCAGCGATCGCGGAACTAGCGGGGGAACAGTTACGCAGTATTTT | CASSDRGTSGGTVTQYF
12 | TRBJ1-1 | TRBD1 | TRBV12-3/TRBV12-4 | many | TGTGCCAGCAGCCTCGGGGACAGGGGATCTTTCTTT | CASSLGDRGSFF
14 | TRBJ2-1 | TRBD2 | TRBV29-1 | many | TGCAGCGTTGGGGCGGGGGGAGACTACAATGAGCAGTTCTTC | CSVGAGGDYNEQFF
14 | TRBJ2-1 | NA | TRBV28 | many | TGTGCCAGCAGTTCCGGGACAAATTTAGATGAGCAGTTCTTC | CASSSGTNLDEQFF
14 | TRBJ2-7 | TRBD1 | TRBV5-1 | many | TGCGCCAGCAGCTTGACAGGGGATGCCTACGAGCAGTACTTC | CASSLTGDAYEQYF
17 | TRBJ2-1 | TRBD1 | TRBV5-1 | many | TGCGCCAGCAGCGGGAAGGCCGGGACAGGGAGCTACAATGAGCAGTTCTTC | CASSGKAGTGSYNEQFF
16 | TRBJ2-2 | TRBD2 | TRBV5-6 | many | TGTGCCAGCATCTTGGGACTAGCGGGGGAAACCGGGGAGCTGTTTTTT | CASILGLAGETGELFF
14 | TRBJ2-4 | NA | TRBV5-1 | many | TGCGCCAGCAGTCTTCGGGGATGGGGGAACATTCAGTACTTC | CASSLRGWGNIQYF
13 | TRBJ1-2 | NA | TRBV20-1 | many | TGCAGTGCAACGACAGCTACTAACTATGGCTACACCTTC | CSATTATNYGYTF
16 | TRBJ1-6 | NA | TRBV6-2/TRBV6-3 | few | TGTGCCAGCAGCAACGGGGGCGCTGGGCCGAATTCACCCCTCCACTTT | CASSNGGAGPNSPLHF
14 | TRBJ1-1 | NA | TRBV20-1 | NA | TGCAGTGCTAGAAGGGCAGGTACCCACACTGAAGCTTTCTTT | CSARRAGTHTEAFF